This is a list of T cell receptor beta chains from one sample in a study of brain T cells in children with intractable seizures. Assay: immunoSEQ multiplex PCR; the TCRdb copy retains only in-frame clones and omits some. The sample lists about 340,000 clones, 85% to 95% occurring once. The material sequenced was peripheral blood, taken 4 to 5 months after surgery. The source is a boy younger than two with tuberous sclerosis and intractable seizures. Each CDR3 is given with its conserved first and last residue. A D gene is named only where the DNA matches it firmly. A clone size is listed for some rows: how often the clone was seen (once, few, many), or a class if it is expanded.

d_gene: .; abundance: .; v_gene: TRBV6-5; j_gene: TRBJ2-1; CDR3nt: TGTGCCAGCAGTTACCGGGGTCGAACCTACAATGAGCAGTTCTTC; CDR3aa: CASSYRGRTYNEQFF
d_gene: .; abundance: .; v_gene: TRBV5-1; j_gene: TRBJ1-4; CDR3nt: TGCGCCAGCAGTTATGCAACTAATGAAAAACTGTTTTTT; CDR3aa: CASSYATNEKLFF
d_gene: TRBD2; abundance: .; v_gene: TRBV9; j_gene: TRBJ2-3; CDR3nt: TGTGCCAGCAGTCCTCGACTAGCGGGAAACTCGGATACGCAGTATTTT; CDR3aa: CASSPRLAGNSDTQYF
d_gene: .; abundance: .; v_gene: TRBV5-1; j_gene: TRBJ2-3; CDR3nt: TGCGCCAGCAGCTGGAGCGAGGGTACGCAGTATTTT; CDR3aa: CASSWSEGTQYF
d_gene: TRBD2; abundance: .; v_gene: TRBV5-4; j_gene: TRBJ2-7; CDR3nt: TGTGCCAGCAGCTTGGACGAACTAGCGGGATCGGGCTACGAGCAGTACTTC; CDR3aa: CASSLDELAGSGYEQYF
d_gene: .; abundance: .; v_gene: TRBV7-8; j_gene: TRBJ1-5; CDR3nt: TGTGCCAGCAGCTTAACTGGGAATAGCAATCAGCCCCAGCATTTT; CDR3aa: CASSLTGNSNQPQHF
d_gene: .; abundance: .; v_gene: TRBV14; j_gene: TRBJ1-2; CDR3nt: TGTGCCAGCAGGCCAAGTTCCGGGGAGGGCTATGGCTACACCTTC; CDR3aa: CASRPSSGEGYGYTF
d_gene: TRBD2; abundance: .; v_gene: TRBV20-1; j_gene: TRBJ2-1; CDR3nt: TGCAGTGTCGGACTAGGCGGTGAGCAGTTCTTC; CDR3aa: CSVGLGGEQFF
d_gene: .; abundance: .; v_gene: TRBV2; j_gene: TRBJ2-5; CDR3nt: TGTGCCAGCAGCCCCGCAAACAGGGAGGAGACCCAGTACTTC; CDR3aa: CASSPANREETQYF
d_gene: .; abundance: once; v_gene: TRBV6-5; j_gene: TRBJ1-1; CDR3nt: TGTGCCAGCAGGCACCGGGACATACTAAACACTGAAGCTTTCTTT; CDR3aa: CASRHRDILNTEAFF
d_gene: .; abundance: .; v_gene: TRBV29-1; j_gene: TRBJ1-4; CDR3nt: TGCAGCGTTGCGCAGGGGCCGAATGAAAAACTGTTTTTT; CDR3aa: CSVAQGPNEKLFF
d_gene: .; abundance: .; v_gene: TRBV30; j_gene: TRBJ2-7; CDR3nt: TGTGCCTGGAGTGTACGCTACGAGCAGTACTTC; CDR3aa: CAWSVRYEQYF
d_gene: .; abundance: .; v_gene: TRBV7-3; j_gene: TRBJ2-2; CDR3nt: TGTGCCAGCAGCGGAAACAGGGTGGACACCGGGGAGCTGTTTTTT; CDR3aa: CASSGNRVDTGELFF
d_gene: .; abundance: few; v_gene: TRBV6-1; j_gene: TRBJ1-2; CDR3nt: TGTGCCAGCAGTGAATATTTTGGAGCAAACTGGGGCTATGGCTACACCTTC; CDR3aa: CASSEYFGANWGYGYTF
d_gene: .; abundance: .; v_gene: TRBV6-4; j_gene: TRBJ2-3; CDR3nt: TGTGCCAGCAGTGTTGACCCAGACGCCATTGATACGCAGTATTTT; CDR3aa: CASSVDPDAIDTQYF
d_gene: TRBD1; abundance: .; v_gene: TRBV18; j_gene: TRBJ2-7; CDR3nt: TGTGCCAGCTCACCAGGGACAGCCTTCTACGAGCAGTACTTC; CDR3aa: CASSPGTAFYEQYF
d_gene: .; abundance: .; v_gene: TRBV20-1; j_gene: TRBJ2-5; CDR3nt: TGCAGTGCGGGTCCGGTCGGGACCCAGTACTTC; CDR3aa: CSAGPVGTQYF
d_gene: .; abundance: .; v_gene: TRBV11-2; j_gene: TRBJ1-2; CDR3nt: TGTGCCAGCAGCTTAGTTGCAGGGGATGGCTACACCTTC; CDR3aa: CASSLVAGDGYTF
d_gene: TRBD1; abundance: .; v_gene: TRBV5-1; j_gene: TRBJ1-2; CDR3nt: TGCGCCAGCAGCATCCGGGACAGGGGGCTTAACTATGGCTACACCTTC; CDR3aa: CASSIRDRGLNYGYTF
d_gene: .; abundance: .; v_gene: TRBV18; j_gene: TRBJ1-2; CDR3nt: TGTGCCAGCTCACCAGACAGCTATGGCTACACCTTC; CDR3aa: CASSPDSYGYTF
d_gene: .; abundance: .; v_gene: TRBV18; j_gene: TRBJ1-2; CDR3nt: TGTGCCAGCTCCCCCTGGGATGGAGACGGCTACACCTTC; CDR3aa: CASSPWDGDGYTF
d_gene: .; abundance: .; v_gene: TRBV11-2; j_gene: TRBJ2-7; CDR3nt: TGTGCCAGCATACCTTTGAGTAGCGCACCCTCCTACGAGCAGTACTTC; CDR3aa: CASIPLSSAPSYEQYF
d_gene: .; abundance: few; v_gene: TRBV19; j_gene: TRBJ2-7; CDR3nt: TGTGCCACTACGCGGGGTAAAGAGCAGTACTTC; CDR3aa: CATTRGKEQYF
d_gene: .; abundance: .; v_gene: TRBV10-3; j_gene: TRBJ1-2; CDR3nt: TGTGCCATCAGTGAGTCGAGAGGGGACTCTGGCTACACCTTC; CDR3aa: CAISESRGDSGYTF
d_gene: .; abundance: .; v_gene: TRBV27; j_gene: TRBJ1-1; CDR3nt: TGTGCCAGCACCAGCTTAGGGAAGAACACTGAAGCTTTCTTT; CDR3aa: CASTSLGKNTEAFF
d_gene: TRBD1; abundance: .; v_gene: TRBV18; j_gene: TRBJ2-2; CDR3nt: TGTGCCAGCTCACCCCGGGACAGGAACACCGGGGAGCTGTTTTTT; CDR3aa: CASSPRDRNTGELFF
d_gene: .; abundance: once; v_gene: TRBV5-6; j_gene: TRBJ2-1; CDR3nt: TGTGCCAGCGCCGGGGACGGACGCTCCTACAATGAGCAGTTCTTC; CDR3aa: CASAGDGRSYNEQFF